This TCR beta chain was identified during a study of blood T cell repertoires in COVID-19. Study summary: Acute and convalescent COVID-19 samples came from the United States, Italy and Spain. PBMCs, B-cell-depleted T cells, or T cells provided the cDNA or gDNA that made up the material.

The length of the CDR3 is 14 residues. Trimming took off 3 bases at V and 6 bases at J, with 11 bases between the two ends. CDR1 is LNHDA and CDR2 is SQIVND in the germline V gene (reference sequence). As processed by the authors: Scientists estimated how many nucleated cells there were by amplifying reference gene primers. Assay: immunoSEQ multiplex PCR; the TCRdb copy retains only in-frame clones and omits some. V, J and clone size were drawn from that table, and D and trimming were deduced from the DNA. The sample lists about 190,000 clones, roughly 86% occurring once. The rearrangement uses TRBV19 and TRBJ1-4; no clear D. This TCR was sampled from a woman aged 70-85 years with active or convalescent COVID-19. Input material: peripheral blood. For the CDR3, the DNA is TGTGCCAGTAGTATGAGAGGGATGGATGAAAAACTGTTTTTT. Protein sequence: CASSMRGMDEKLFF.